These 30 T cell receptor beta chains share one sample of origin, sequenced in a study of spatial heterogeneity in lung cancer. Time point of the sample: blood at routine non-recurrence follow-up after resection. Unsorted tumor, nontumor lung tissue or cryopreserved PBMC supplied the whole RNA. TCRdb re-called the 5' RACE reads with MiXCR, one entry per CDR3 protein. The sample shows around 120,000 distinct CDR3 sequences, approximately 12% of them seen only once. The sample consisted of PBMCs, taken at follow-up. These receptors came from a male donor with early-stage non-small cell lung cancer.

The table lists this clonotype with many counts. The chain links TRBV27 to TRBJ2-7, with D perhaps matching TRBD1 or TRBD2 (6 bases each). The V gene lost 6 bases and the J gene lost 4 bases, with 13 bases spanning the gap. Germline lookup yields CDR1 MNHEY and CDR2 SMNVEV (reference sequence). The CDR3 extends over 13 amino acids. CDR3 DNA sequence: TGTGCCAGCAGGAGAGGGGGGCTATACGAGCAGTACTTC. It translates to CASRRGGLYEQYF.

The rearrangement links TRBV7-3 to TRBJ2-3, with 11 bases matching TRBD2. The germline V gene has CDR1 SGHTA and CDR2 FQGTGA. V shed 4 bases and J 4 bases; nucleotides not matched to a gene: 4. This CDR3 has 15 amino acids. CDR3 coding DNA: TGTGCCAGCAGCTCGACTAGCGGGGCCCCAGATACGCAGTATTTT. It is translated as CASSSTSGAPDTQYF.

This clonotype was picked up many times. The J gene is TRBJ2-1, the V gene TRBV27; D is unresolved. The germline gives CDR1 MNHEY, CDR2 SMNVEV (reference sequence). V gave up 5 bases and J gave up 4 bases, with 18 bases separating them. The CDR3 consists of 16 residues. CDR3 region: CASSPGKALRYNEQFF. As DNA, the CDR3 is TGTGCCAGCAGTCCTGGAAAGGCCCTCCGGTACAATGAGCAGTTCTTC.

The table lists this clonotype with a few counts. CDR3 coding DNA: TGTGCCAGCAGCGTAGGTATGGGACTACAAGCCAGCTCTGGGGCCAACGTCCTGACTTTC. This translates into CASSVGMGLQASSGANVLTF. The J gene is TRBJ2-6, the V gene TRBV9; the match to TRBD2 covers 7 bases. V was clipped by 0 bases and J by 0 bases; unmatched bases: 12. This CDR3 is built from 20 residues. The germline V gene encodes CDR1 SGDLS and CDR2 YYNGEE.

This clonotype was observed a handful of times. At one of its ends the junction is not consistent with the germline gene, which may arise from a read error. The rearrangement links TRBV12-3 or TRBV12-4 to TRBJ2-7; D unclear. This CDR3 is built from 11 residues. CDR3 bases: TGTGCCAGCAGCTTAGGAAACGAGCAGTACTTC. Translation gives CASSLGNEQYF.

The chain combines TRBV12-3 or TRBV12-4 with TRBJ2-1; 9 bases align to TRBD1. The CDR3 runs to 15 residues. Trimming removed 6 bases from V and 2 bases from J; junction bases left unmatched: 5. The CDR3 DNA is TGTGCCAGCAGATCCGGGACAGGGCCCTACAATGAGCAGTTCTTC. Residues: CASRSGTGPYNEQFF.

This clonotype was counted ten times or more. As DNA, the CDR3 is TGTGCCACGGCATGGGGCGGGAGGAATGAGCAGTTCTTC. As protein: CATAWGGRNEQFF. The chain is built from TRBV27 and TRBJ2-1; 8 nucleotides line up with TRBD2. The ends lost 10 bases at V and 7 bases at J; junction bases unmatched: 9. This CDR3 comprises 13 residues. Looked up from germline, CDR1 is MNHEY and CDR2 is SMNVEV (reference sequence).

The J gene is TRBJ1-2, the V gene TRBV6-5; D is possibly TRBD1 (6 bases). Trimming shortened V by 0 bases and J by 5 bases, and 13 bases separated the two germline ends. This CDR3 spans 15 amino acids. CDR1 is MNHEY, CDR2 SVGAGI, per germline. CDR3 sequence reads: CASSYSYRAPYGYTF. The CDR3 DNA follows: TGTGCCAGCAGTTACTCGTACAGGGCCCCGTATGGCTACACCTTC.

This clonotype occurred a few times. The chain has TRBV10-3 and TRBJ2-5; D remains unclear. The V gene's germline CDR1 is ENHRY and CDR2 SYGVKD. The ends were cut back, 4 bases at V and 5 bases at J, with 11 bases in the middle. This CDR3 has 13 amino acids. The DNA for the CDR3 is TGTGCCATCAGTGGAATTAGCCGGGAGACCCAGTACTTC. It specifies CAISGISRETQYF.

This clonotype was recorded a few times. This rearrangement joins TRBV11-3 to TRBJ2-1, with a possible D match to TRBD1 (6 bases). V dropped 5 bases and J dropped 8 bases, with 25 bases sitting between them. Germline CDR1 and CDR2: SGHNT and YENEEA. The CDR3 covers 17 residues. The CDR3 DNA follows: TGTGCCAGCAGCCACACAGGGTTTGGACTTGACCTGGATGAGCAGTTCTTC. Translation gives CASSHTGFGLDLDEQFF.

This clonotype showed up just a few times. This chain joins TRBV19 and TRBJ2-7; no definite D call. From germline, CDR1 is LNHDA and CDR2 SQIVND (reference sequence). The CDR3 runs 16 residues. V lost 3 bases, J lost 4 bases, and 19 bases lay in between. Written as DNA, the CDR3 is TGTGCCAGTAGTATTTCGAGTTCTAGAGTTGGTTACGAGCAGTACTTC. It specifies CASSISSSRVGYEQYF.

This sequence joins TRBV20-1 and TRBJ2-7; TRBD2 is a possible D gene (6 bases). Per germline, CDR1 DFQATT and CDR2 SNEGSKA (reference sequence). Trimming left V 0 bases short and J 0 bases short, with 15 bases between. CDR3 length: 16 amino acids. The CDR3 bases are TGCAGTGCTAGAGATTTTGCGGGGCCTAGCTCCTACGAGCAGTACTTC. Translating it yields CSARDFAGPSSYEQYF.

This clonotype was counted a few times. The chain joins TRBV15 to TRBJ2-1; D is possibly TRBD1 or TRBD2 (5 bases each). Between the trimmed V and J ends, which lost 1 base and 5 bases, there was a span of 9 bases. Germline assignment: CDR1 LNHNV and CDR2 YYDKDF (reference sequence). The CDR3 runs 14 residues. CDR3 DNA sequence: TGTGCCACCAGCAGAGGCAGGGAGAACAATGAGCAGTTCTTC. Residues: CATSRGRENNEQFF.

This sequence joins TRBV9 and TRBJ2-3, with TRBD2 matching 7 bases. The CDR3 is made up of 14 amino acids. The V gene end was trimmed by 7 bases and the J gene end by 3 bases; junction bases not matched to a gene: 8. In germline, CDR1 is SGDLS, CDR2 YYNGEE. In DNA, the CDR3 is TGTGCCAGCGGGGACGGGGGGAGGACAGATACGCAGTATTTT. It encodes CASGDGGRTDTQYF.

The table lists this clonotype with many counts. The rearrangement uses TRBV27 and TRBJ2-3, with a weak D call TRBD2 (6 bases). V was cut by 10 bases and J by 6 bases, with 17 bases left in between. CDR1 and CDR2 (germline): MNHEY, SMNVEV (reference sequence). The CDR3 totals 13 residues. The CDR3 reads CATGEGGSDTQYF. Written as DNA, the CDR3 is TGTGCCACGGGAGAGGGTGGGTCGGATACGCAGTATTTT.

This clonotype was counted many times. The chain couples TRBV21-1 to TRBJ1-1; the table assigns TRBD1, which was not confirmed against the DNA. TRBV21-1 is a pseudogene segment. This CDR3 is 16 amino acids long. This CDR3 reads CAGSYRQGARNTEAFF. CDR3 nucleotides: TGTGCCGGATCCTACCGACAGGGGGCGCGGAACACTGAAGCTTTCTTT.

The chain employs TRBV7-8 and TRBJ1-3, with D maybe TRBD1 (5 bases). Germline V gene lookup returns CDR1 SGHVS and CDR2 FQNEAQ. CDR3 length equals 15 residues. V was pared by 5 bases and J by 0 bases, with 11 bases between. The DNA of the CDR3 is TGTGCCAGCAGCCCCGGGGGTCTCTCTGGAAACACCATATATTTT. Amino acid sequence: CASSPGGLSGNTIYF.

This clonotype was detected many times. This chain connects TRBV9 to TRBJ2-1; D remains unclear. Germline V gene data show CDR1 as SGDLS and CDR2 as YYNGEE. V lost 0 bases and J lost 2, with 9 bases in between. CDR3 length: 15 residues. The CDR3 reads CASSVDLRTYNEQFF. In DNA form, the CDR3 reads TGTGCCAGCAGCGTAGACCTGCGGACCTACAATGAGCAGTTCTTC.

This clonotype appeared a few times. DNA for the CDR3: TGTGCCAGCAGCGTCGCGGGACTAGCGGATACCGGGGAGCTGTTTTTT. Protein product: CASSVAGLADTGELFF. The chain has TRBV11-1 and TRBJ2-2; 11 bases are shared with TRBD2. With V trimmed by 5 bases and J by 5 bases, 7 bases remained unmatched. The germline CDR1 and CDR2 sequences are SGHAT and FQDESV (reference sequence). The length of the CDR3 is 16 residues. Using reference TRBV11-1 and TRBJ2-2 for the parts outside the CDR3, the full variable domain is EAEVAQSPRYKITEKSQAVAFWCDPISGHATLYWYRQILGQGPELLVQFQDESVVDDSQLPKDRFSAERLKGVDSTLKIQPAELGDSAMYLCASSVAGLADTGELFFGEGSRLTVL.

V usage is TRBV28 and J usage is TRBJ2-3, with D possibly TRBD1 on 6 matching bases. This CDR3 spans 14 amino acids. V lost 4 bases and J 5 bases, leaving 13 bases between the germline ends. CDR1 is MDHEN, CDR2 SYDVKM, per germline. The CDR3 here is CASSSSTGGDTQYF. The DNA for the CDR3 is TGTGCCAGCAGTTCCTCGACAGGAGGAGATACGCAGTATTTT.

This clonotype was counted between two and nine times. The chain carries TRBV5-1 and TRBJ2-5; D is unclear. The germline V gene has CDR1 SGHRS and CDR2 YFSETQ. This CDR3 has 12 residues. V was shortened by 3 bases and J by 1 base, with 4 bases between the two germline ends. The CDR3 sequence: CASSSRQETQYF. In DNA form, the CDR3 reads TGCGCCAGCAGCTCGCGCCAAGAGACCCAGTACTTC.

The chain couples TRBV15 to TRBJ1-5, with D unresolved. Looked up from germline, CDR1 is LNHNV and CDR2 is YYDKDF (reference sequence). This CDR3 has 14 residues. Trimming removed 0 bases at V and 6 bases at J, with 9 bases between. The CDR3 DNA sequence: TGTGCCACCAGCAGAGATCGGTGGATTCAGCCCCAGCATTTT. Protein product: CATSRDRWIQPQHF.

This chain connects TRBV5-5 to TRBJ1-1, with 9 bases lining up with TRBD1. Germline V CDR1 and CDR2: SGHKS, YYEKEE (reference sequence). The length of the CDR3 is 13 residues. With 5 bases clipped from V and 4 bases from J, the junction kept 3 bases outside the gene matches. CDR3 protein: CASRVQGATEAFF. Written as DNA, the CDR3 is TGTGCCAGCAGAGTACAGGGGGCCACTGAAGCTTTCTTT.

This chain links TRBV20-1 with TRBJ2-4, with a possible D match to TRBD2 (6 bases). The length of the CDR3 is 15 residues. V was pared by 6 bases and J by 1 base, with 16 bases between. Germline V CDR1 and CDR2: DFQATT, SNEGSKA (reference sequence). In DNA, the CDR3 is TGCAGTGCCTTCAATAGCGGAGGGGCCAAAAACATTCAGTACTTC. Its translation: CSAFNSGGAKNIQYF.

This clonotype occurred many times. The chain uses TRBV7-8 and TRBJ2-3, with a weak D call TRBD2 (6 bases). The CDR3 runs 13 residues. Germline V gene data show CDR1 as SGHVS and CDR2 as FQNEAQ. The V end was cut by 6 bases, the J end by 1 base, with 8 bases between. CDR3 sequence: CASRKRGTDTQYF. Here the CDR3 DNA reads TGTGCCAGCAGGAAGCGGGGCACAGATACGCAGTATTTT.

The chain uses TRBV19 and TRBJ1-5, with 11 bases identical to TRBD1. Germline V CDR1 and CDR2: LNHDA, SQIVND (reference sequence). The CDR3 extends over 14 amino acids. The V segment lost 9 bases and the J segment 11 bases; nucleotides outside the gene matches: 12. The CDR3 sequence is CASTRTGGARAQHF. In DNA, the CDR3 is TGTGCCAGCACCCGGACAGGGGGCGCCCGGGCCCAGCATTTT.

This clonotype occurred once. The rearrangement links TRBV11-3 to TRBJ2-7; D call uncertain. The germline V gene has CDR1 SGHNT and CDR2 YENEEA. This CDR3 spans 13 amino acids. V shed 2 bases and J shed 5 bases, with 10 bases lying between them. CDR3 nucleotide sequence: TGTGCCAGCAGCTTATTTCAGGCTCACGAGCAGTACTTC. This gives the protein CASSLFQAHEQYF.

This clonotype was counted ten times or more. This chain connects TRBV6-6 to TRBJ2-2; 7 positions match TRBD1. This CDR3 has 14 residues. The V gene end was trimmed by 2 bases and the J gene end by 7 bases; junction bases not matched to a gene: 4. Germline assignment: CDR1 MNHNY and CDR2 SVGAGI (reference sequence). The CDR3 loop is CASSYAWDSGELFF. The CDR3 DNA sequence: TGTGCCAGCAGTTACGCCTGGGACAGCGGGGAGCTGTTTTTT.

This clonotype was observed a few times. This chain joins TRBV20-1 and TRBJ2-3, with TRBD1 identical over 7 bases. The junction had 6 bases not matched to a gene; V was cut back by 5 bases and J by 4 bases. CDR1 DFQATT and CDR2 SNEGSKA come from the germline V gene (reference sequence). The CDR3 is 13 amino acids. CDR3 amino acids: CSAPGQISDTQYF. The CDR3 nucleotides read TGCAGTGCTCCGGGACAGATATCAGATACGCAGTATTTT.

The chain employs TRBV9 and TRBJ2-3; D tentatively fits TRBD1 or TRBD2 (5 bases each). The V gene's germline CDR1 is SGDLS and CDR2 YYNGEE. Trimming stripped 0 bases from V and 6 bases from J, with 11 bases between. The CDR3 is 14 amino acids. Here the CDR3 reads CASSVDGTVDTQYF. CDR3 bases: TGTGCCAGCAGCGTAGACGGGACCGTGGATACGCAGTATTTT.